The entry that follows covers one T cell receptor (beta chain) sequence. These data are taken from a study of blood T cell repertoires in COVID-19. Study as a whole: The United States, Italy and Spain supplied acute and convalescent COVID-19 samples. Sample material is recorded as cDNA or gDNA derived from T cells, B-cell-depleted T cells, or PBMCs.

Trimming removed 1 base at V and 5 bases at J, with 12 bases between. CDR1 SGHRS and CDR2 YFSETQ come from the germline V gene. This CDR3 is 14 amino acids long. Generated by immunoSEQ multiplex PCR, the TCRdb table keeps only in-frame clones and is missing some. This table has about 200,000 clones, about nine tenths appearing once. The V gene is TRBV5-1, the J gene TRBJ1-1, with D unclear. This receptor was obtained from a man aged 50 or older with acute or convalescent COVID-19. Sequencing input: peripheral blood. CDR3 nucleotide sequence: TGCGCCAGCAGCTTGAGGGTCGGGGATACTGAAGCTTTCTTT. Protein product: CASSLRVGDTEAFF.